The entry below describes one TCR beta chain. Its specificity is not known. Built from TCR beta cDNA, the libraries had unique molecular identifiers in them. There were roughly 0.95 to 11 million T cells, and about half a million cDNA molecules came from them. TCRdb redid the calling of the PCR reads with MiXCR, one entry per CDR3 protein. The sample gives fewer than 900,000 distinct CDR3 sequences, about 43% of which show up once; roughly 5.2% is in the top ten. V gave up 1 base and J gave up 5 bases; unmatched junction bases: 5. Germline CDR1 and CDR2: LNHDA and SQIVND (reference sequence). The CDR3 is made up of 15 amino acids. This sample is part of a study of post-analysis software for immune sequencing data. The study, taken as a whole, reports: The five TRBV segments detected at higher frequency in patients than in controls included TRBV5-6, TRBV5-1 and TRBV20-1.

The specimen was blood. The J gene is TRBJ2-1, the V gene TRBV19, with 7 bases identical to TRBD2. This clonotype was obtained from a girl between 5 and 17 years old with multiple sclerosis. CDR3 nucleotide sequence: TGTGCCAGTAGTATAGTCGGGAGGAGTAACAATGAGCAGTTCTTC. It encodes CASSIVGRSNNEQFF.